The 24 T cell receptor beta chains reported below all come from one sample, sequenced in a study of early T cells in non-severe SARS-CoV-2 infection. Via MiXCR, TCRdb re-called the 5' RACE reads, giving one row per CDR3 protein. Here the sample spans more than 20,000 distinct CDR3 sequences, 4% to 5% being singletons. Sequenced sample: whole blood. The receptors were sampled from an adult who was a healthcare worker with PCR-confirmed SARS-CoV-2 infection or an uninfected control (not recorded which).

This clonotype was observed many times. The gene calls are TRBV5-1 and TRBJ2-1; D may match TRBD1 or TRBD2 (5 bases each). CDR1 and CDR2 (germline): SGHRS, YFSETQ. The ends were cut back, 2 bases at V and 6 bases at J, with 18 bases in the middle. The CDR3 has 16 residues. CDR3 DNA sequence: TGCGCCAGCAGCTTCGTAGGTCAGGGACGGGGCAATGAGCAGTTCTTC. This sequence encodes CASSFVGQGRGNEQFF.

The genes are TRBV6-6 and TRBJ2-6; D uncertain. The CDR3 is 15 amino acids. The V and J ends lost 2 bases and 0 bases respectively, with 5 bases between them. Per germline, CDR1 MNHNY and CDR2 SVGAGI (reference sequence). The CDR3 coding sequence is TGTGCCAGCAGTTACGCGTACTCTGGGGCCAACGTCCTGACTTTC. Its translation: CASSYAYSGANVLTF.

This clonotype was counted ten times or more. The CDR3 loop is CASSTSGSAPGELFF. For the CDR3, the DNA is TGTGCCAGCAGCACTAGCGGGTCCGCACCCGGGGAGCTGTTTTTT. V is TRBV6-5 and J is TRBJ2-2, with 9 nucleotides matching TRBD2. This CDR3 has 15 amino acids. Germline assignment: CDR1 MNHEY and CDR2 SVGAGI. Trimming cost V 6 bases and J 6 bases; bases outside gene matches: 8.

This clonotype was seen a few times. The rearrangement links TRBV6-1 to TRBJ2-3; TRBD1 matches 7 bases. CDR1 is MNHNS and CDR2 is SASEGT in the germline V gene. V was clipped by 5 bases and J by 10 bases; unmatched bases: 15. This CDR3 comprises 15 residues. CDR3 protein: CASSNRQGSLVAQYF. As DNA, the CDR3 is TGTGCCAGCAGTAACCGACAGGGTTCTCTAGTAGCGCAGTATTTT.

V usage is TRBV2 and J usage is TRBJ2-7, with D unclear. Trimming pared 7 bases from V and 0 bases from J, leaving 13 bases between. The germline gives CDR1 SNHLY, CDR2 FYNNEI. The CDR3 runs to 14 residues. The CDR3 DNA reads TGTGCCAGCAAGACTTCCGCCTCCTCCTACGAGCAGTACTTC. Translation: CASKTSASSYEQYF. The full variable domain, its missing parts supplied by reference TRBV2 and TRBJ2-7, is EPEVTQTPSHQVTQMGQEVILRCVPISNHLYFYWYRQILGQKVEFLVSFYNNEISEKSEIFDDQFSVERPDGSNFTLKIRSTKLEDSAMYFCASKTSASSYEQYFGPGTRLTVT.

This clonotype was counted many times. CDR3 coding DNA: TGCGCCAGCAGCTATGGACGTAACCCCTATGGCTACACCTTC. It codes for CASSYGRNPYGYTF. This chain connects TRBV5-1 to TRBJ1-2, with D unresolved. The length of the CDR3 is 14 residues. Trimming took off 3 bases at V and 4 bases at J, with 13 bases between the two ends. Germline CDR1 is SGHRS and CDR2 is YFSETQ.

Only a few counts were recorded for this clonotype. The chain recombines TRBV28 with TRBJ2-7; the D gene is possibly TRBD1 (6 bases). The CDR3 consists of 14 residues. Trimming took 1 base from V and 4 from J, leaving 11 bases between them. The germline gives CDR1 MDHEN, CDR2 SYDVKM. The CDR3 reads CASSLSGTTYEQYF. CDR3 in DNA: TGTGCCAGCAGTTTATCCGGGACAACTTACGAGCAGTACTTC.

The rearrangement uses TRBV20-1 and TRBJ2-7; TRBD2 agrees at 11 bases. Germline V gene lookup returns CDR1 DFQATT and CDR2 SNEGSKA (reference sequence). The length of the CDR3 is 11 residues. With 7 bases clipped from V and 6 bases from J, the junction kept 2 bases outside the gene matches. The CDR3 loop reads CSVLAGGEQYF. The CDR3 DNA follows: TGCAGTGTTCTAGCGGGGGGCGAGCAGTACTTC.

This clonotype was observed a handful of times. The CDR3 protein is CSATHRNQPQHF. The CDR3 DNA is TGCAGTGCTACACACCGCAATCAGCCCCAGCATTTT. The V gene is TRBV20-1, the J gene TRBJ1-5, with unresolved D. CDR3 length equals 12 residues. Trimming removed 4 bases at V and 2 bases at J, with 6 bases between. Germline loops: CDR1 DFQATT, CDR2 SNEGSKA (reference sequence).

The sample holds many counts of this clonotype. This chain links TRBV5-1 with TRBJ2-2; D call uncertain. V dropped 0 bases and J dropped 2 bases, with 5 bases sitting between them. This CDR3 contains 14 residues. Germline CDR1 and CDR2: SGHRS and YFSETQ. The CDR3 loop is CASSLDVNTGELFF. The CDR3 nucleotides read TGCGCCAGCAGCTTGGACGTAAACACCGGGGAGCTGTTTTTT. The full variable domain, completed using reference TRBV5-1 and TRBJ2-2, is KAGVTQTPRYLIKTRGQQVTLSCSPISGHRSVSWYQQTPGQGLQFLFEYFSETQRNKGNFPGRFSGRQFSNSRSEMNVSTLELGDSALYLCASSLDVNTGELFFGEGSRLTVL.

The sample holds many counts of this clonotype. The chain recombines TRBV5-8 with TRBJ2-1; 9 bases map to TRBD2. The CDR3 is 19 residues long. V shed 3 bases and J 2 bases; nucleotides not matched to a gene: 15. The germline CDR1 and CDR2 sequences are SGHTS and YDEGEE. DNA of the CDR3: TGTGCCAGCAGCTCCCCCTCCCATCTAGCGGGAAAAGCCTACAATGAGCAGTTCTTC. Its protein is CASSSPSHLAGKAYNEQFF.

CDR3 region: CSVPSGRSLGEQFF. For the CDR3, the DNA is TGCAGCGTGCCTAGCGGGAGGTCCTTAGGTGAGCAGTTCTTC. V and J are TRBV29-1 and TRBJ2-1, with 11 bases fitting TRBD2. This CDR3 has 14 residues. Germline V gene sequence: CDR1 SQVTM, CDR2 ANQGSEA. Trimming at V came to 6 bases and at J to 9 bases, leaving 10 bases not matched to a gene.

This clonotype was counted at least ten times. This chain uses TRBV11-2 with TRBJ2-7; unclear D gene. V lost 2 bases and J 3 bases, leaving 5 bases between the germline ends. CDR3 length: 12 residues. The germline CDR1 and CDR2 sequences are SGHAT and FQNNGV. The CDR3 reads CASSLRHYEQYF. The DNA of the CDR3 is TGTGCCAGCAGCTTACGGCACTACGAGCAGTACTTC.

The chain employs TRBV2 and TRBJ2-7; TRBD2 agrees at 13 bases. There are 15 residues in the CDR3. From germline, CDR1 is SNHLY and CDR2 FYNNEI. The trim removed 4 bases at V and 2 bases at J, leaving 2 bases unmatched. The CDR3 DNA is TGTGCCAGCAGTGGACTAGCGGGGGGCACCTACGAGCAGTACTTC. Protein: CASSGLAGGTYEQYF.

This clonotype was counted ten times or more. The rearrangement uses TRBV7-2 and TRBJ2-4, with D unclear. The CDR3 is 14 amino acids. CDR1 is SGHTA, CDR2 FQGNSA, per germline. The V end was cut by 5 bases, the J end by 7 bases, with 15 bases between. CDR3 in DNA: TGTGCCAGCAGCAAAGGGCCCGGGTCGAACATTCAGTACTTC. This translates into CASSKGPGSNIQYF.

This clonotype occurred a few times. The chain is built from TRBV14 and TRBJ2-5, with 10 bases that match TRBD2. CDR1 is SGHDN, CDR2 FVKESK, per germline. This CDR3 has 17 residues. V lost 1 base to trimming and J lost 2 bases; unmatched junction nucleotides: 7. The CDR3 region is CASSQGWTSGSQETQYF. DNA of the CDR3: TGTGCCAGCAGCCAAGGATGGACTAGCGGATCACAAGAGACCCAGTACTTC. Together with reference TRBV14 and TRBJ2-5, the CDR3 gives the full variable domain: EAGVTQFPSHSVIEKGQTVTLRCDPISGHDNLYWYRRVMGKEIKFLLHFVKESKQDESGMPNNRFLAERTGGTYSTLKVQPAELEDSGVYFCASSQGWTSGSQETQYFGPGTRLLVL.

The chain recombines TRBV28 with TRBJ1-6; 10 bases agree with TRBD1. Germline V CDR1 and CDR2: MDHEN, SYDVKM. The CDR3 loop spans 17 amino acids. V lost 4 bases and J lost 14; bases outside the gene matches: 17. CDR3 bases: TGTGCCAGCAGTTCCTTCGGACAGGGGGGGACTCTACTATCCCTCCACTTT. Residues: CASSSFGQGGTLLSLHF.

The table lists this clonotype with many counts. The rearrangement links TRBV14 to TRBJ2-5; 7 bases match TRBD2. The CDR3 length is 15 residues. Trimming at V came to 1 base and at J to 7 bases, leaving 9 bases not matched to a gene. Germline V gives CDR1 SGHDN, CDR2 FVKESK. The CDR3 reads CASSQASAGAGTQYF. CDR3 bases: TGTGCCAGCAGCCAAGCGTCGGCGGGAGCGGGGACCCAGTACTTC.

This clonotype was detected a few times. The rearrangement joins TRBV28 to TRBJ2-7; possible D gene TRBD2, 6 bases. Looked up from germline, CDR1 is MDHEN and CDR2 is SYDVKM. The CDR3 runs to 13 residues. V was shortened by 5 bases and J by 3 bases, with 11 bases between the two germline ends. CDR3 nucleotides: TGTGCCAGCAGTGGGGGACTGAACTACGAGCAGTACTTC. This gives the protein CASSGGLNYEQYF.

Ten or more counts support this clonotype. The J gene is TRBJ2-2, the V gene TRBV4-1; possibly TRBD2 for D (5 bases). There are 17 residues in the CDR3. CDR1 and CDR2 (germline): MGHRA, YSYEKL. The ends were cut back, 1 base at V and 7 bases at J, with 19 bases in the middle. CDR3 bases: TGCGCCAGCAGCCAAGTATTCCGAGGGCCTGGAAACGGGGAGCTGTTTTTT. As protein: CASSQVFRGPGNGELFF.

This clonotype has ten or more counts. The CDR3 bases are TGTGCCAGCACTTTTATTGTGGGGGCGTACACTGAAGCTTTCTTT. It encodes CASTFIVGAYTEAFF. The chain is built from TRBV28 and TRBJ1-1; D possibly corresponds to TRBD1 (6 bases). With 7 bases removed from V and 3 bases from J, the gap between germline ends came to 18 bases. The CDR3 extends over 15 amino acids. Germline lookup yields CDR1 MDHEN and CDR2 SYDVKM. Drawing the rest from reference TRBV28 and TRBJ1-1, the complete variable domain is DVKVTQSSRYLVKRTGEKVFLECVQDMDHENMFWYRQDPGLGLRLIYFSYDVKMKEKGDIPEGYSVSREKKERFSLILESASTNQTSMYLCASTFIVGAYTEAFFGQGTRLTVV.

This clonotype was detected ten times or more. This sequence joins TRBV4-1 and TRBJ2-7; D may be TRBD1 (6 bases). V was cut by 4 bases and J by 0 bases, with 10 bases left in between. The germline CDR1 and CDR2 sequences are MGHRA and YSYEKL. This CDR3 comprises 14 residues. In nucleotides, the CDR3 is TGCGCCAGCAGCCGAAAGGACAGCTCCTACGAGCAGTACTTC. Amino acids: CASSRKDSSYEQYF.

This clonotype was seen at least ten times. The rearrangement uses TRBV7-2 and TRBJ2-2; TRBD2 matches at 7 bases. The germline CDR1 and CDR2 sequences are SGHTA and FQGNSA. V shed 8 bases and J 3 bases; nucleotides not matched to a gene: 12. The CDR3 runs 16 residues. CDR3 DNA: TGTGCCAGCTTACCCCCCATACTAGCGTACACCGGGGAGCTGTTTTTT. Its protein product is CASLPPILAYTGELFF.

This chain joins TRBV29-1 and TRBJ1-1; no definite D call. With 7 bases removed from V and 0 bases from J, the gap between germline ends came to 9 bases. Germline CDR1 and CDR2: SQVTM and ANQGSEA. The CDR3 is made up of 12 amino acids. CDR3 residues: CSGRRMNTEAFF. In nucleotides, the CDR3 is TGCAGCGGTAGACGGATGAACACTGAAGCTTTCTTT.